The 30 T cell receptor beta chains listed next were all sequenced from one sample in a study of CXCR3-negative and CXCR3-positive naive CD8 T cells. UMI-labeled 5' RACE TRB cDNA libraries were prepared from the cells. TCRdb re-called the 5' RACE reads, yielding one record per CDR3 amino acid sequence without DNA. The sample includes 100,000 to 150,000 distinct CDR3 sequences. Sequencing used naive CXCR3- CD8+ T cells from blood. This sample's subset: CD45RO-CCR7+CD27+CD95- naive CD8+ T cells lacking CXCR3 (TNR3-). The source of these receptors is a human donor in good health. Some clones in this sample may be carry-over from other donors' samples.

The chain recombines TRBV30 with TRBJ2-1; the D call of TRBD2 rests on TCRdb alone, since no DNA is present to check it. The CDR3 runs 14 residues. CDR1 GTSNPN and CDR2 SVGIG come from the germline V gene (reference sequence). CDR3: CAWERGLSYNEQFF.

The rearrangement links TRBV5-1 to TRBJ2-7; TCRdb gives TRBD2 as the D gene, but with no DNA this cannot be confirmed. This CDR3 spans 19 amino acids. Germline loops: CDR1 SGHRS, CDR2 YFSETQ. CDR3 amino acids: CASSLFLLAGGPMPDEQYF.

The rearrangement joins TRBV3-1 to TRBJ2-7; TCRdb selects TRBD2, and the lack of DNA leaves this call unchecked. This CDR3 comprises 18 residues. Germline V gives CDR1 LGHDT, CDR2 YNNKEL (reference sequence). This CDR3 is CASSQEDPIGLDGYEQYF.

CDR3 loop: CASSSRARQGKAEAFF. V gene TRBV12-3 or TRBV12-4 combines with J gene TRBJ1-1; TCRdb reports TRBD1, a call that lacks DNA to check it against. The CDR3 is 16 amino acids.

The chain carries TRBV7-9 and TRBJ2-7; TCRdb's assignment of TRBD1 cannot be checked, as there is no DNA. The CDR3 sequence is 12 residues long. Germline CDR1 is SEHNR and CDR2 is FQNEAQ (reference sequence). CDR3 sequence reads: CASGTDSYEQYF.

The chain recombines TRBV11-3 with TRBJ2-7; TCRdb outputs TRBD1, but without DNA this stays unchecked. The CDR3 covers 15 residues. Looked up from germline, CDR1 is SGHNT and CDR2 is YENEEA. CDR3 sequence reads: CASSLGFGTGYEQYF.

This rearrangement joins TRBV5-1 to TRBJ2-7; there is no DNA to check the TCRdb D call of TRBD1. CDR3 length: 15 amino acids. CDR1 and CDR2 (germline): SGHRS, YFSETQ. This CDR3 is CASSFFRGESYEQYF.

J is TRBJ2-3 and V is TRBV5-1. Per germline, CDR1 SGHRS and CDR2 YFSETQ. This CDR3 spans 15 amino acids. CDR3: CASSFSRAFTDTQYF. The full variable domain, in which reference TRBV5-1 and TRBJ2-3 provide the parts outside the CDR3, is KAGVTQTPRYLIKTRGQQVTLSCSPISGHRSVSWYQQTPGQGLQFLFEYFSETQRNKGNFPGRFSGRQFSNSRSEMNVSTLELGDSALYLCASSFSRAFTDTQYFGPGTRLTVL.

This rearrangement joins TRBV5-1 to TRBJ1-2. The CDR3 runs 13 residues. Germline values: CDR1 SGHRS, CDR2 YFSETQ. CDR3 in amino acids: CASSFDGFYGYTF.

The chain recombines TRBV12-3 or TRBV12-4 with TRBJ2-5; TCRdb lists TRBD1, though no DNA is available to test this call. The CDR3 has 17 amino acids. The CDR3 here is CASRDSRDRAHQETQYF.

V usage is TRBV5-1 and J usage is TRBJ2-7; no DNA is available, so the TRBD2 call from TCRdb remains unchecked. Looked up from germline, CDR1 is SGHRS and CDR2 is YFSETQ. This CDR3 has 16 residues. CDR3: CASSLGGLAEPYEQYF. The whole variable domain, filled in from reference TRBV5-1 and TRBJ2-7, reads KAGVTQTPRYLIKTRGQQVTLSCSPISGHRSVSWYQQTPGQGLQFLFEYFSETQRNKGNFPGRFSGRQFSNSRSEMNVSTLELGDSALYLCASSLGGLAEPYEQYFGPGTRLTVT.

This rearrangement joins TRBV10-3 to TRBJ2-7. CDR3 size: 13 residues. Germline lookup yields CDR1 ENHRY and CDR2 SYGVKD. Here the CDR3 reads CAISEASSYEQYF.

The V call is TRBV5-1, the J call TRBJ2-1; TCRdb gives TRBD1 as the D gene, but with no DNA this cannot be confirmed. CDR3 length: 15 amino acids. Germline V gives CDR1 SGHRS, CDR2 YFSETQ. The CDR3 is CASSLEGQGYTEQFF.

The CDR3 here is CASSWTSGYNEQFF. V and J are TRBV6-2 or TRBV6-3 and TRBJ2-1; TCRdb's D call, TRBD2, is unchecked because there is no DNA. CDR3 length: 14 residues. Germline V gene sequence: CDR1 MNHEY, CDR2 SVGEGT.

This CDR3 is CASSVETASGELFF. The chain recombines TRBV9 with TRBJ2-2; TCRdb's D call of TRBD1 is untestable without DNA. The CDR3 extends over 14 amino acids. Per the germline V gene, CDR1 is SGDLS and CDR2 is YYNGEE.

The chain carries TRBV4-3 and TRBJ1-1. The CDR3 contains 15 residues. CDR1 LGHNA and CDR2 YSLEER come from the germline V gene. This CDR3 is CASSPARVSDTEAFF.

The V and J genes are TRBV7-2 and TRBJ2-2; checking the TCRdb D call of TRBD1 is not possible without DNA. The CDR3 consists of 15 residues. Germline values: CDR1 SGHTA, CDR2 FQGNSA. CDR3 residues: CASSPVGGNTGELFF.

This chain connects TRBV7-2 to TRBJ2-1; the TRBD1 assignment by TCRdb is unverifiable without DNA. The CDR3 is 14 residues long. Germline CDR1 and CDR2: SGHTA and FQGNSA. The CDR3 protein is CASSPGGSYNEQFF. The full variable domain, completed using reference TRBV7-2 and TRBJ2-1, is GAGVSQSPSNKVTEKGKDVELRCDPISGHTALYWYRQSLGQGLEFLIYFQGNSAPDKSGLPSDRFSAERTGGSVSTLTIQRTQQEDSAVYLCASSPGGSYNEQFFGPGTRLTVL.

The V call is TRBV5-1, the J call TRBJ2-7; TCRdb names TRBD1, which stays unverified in the absence of DNA. The CDR3 is 15 amino acids. CDR1 and CDR2 (germline): SGHRS, YFSETQ. The CDR3 region is CASSLLRGADYEQYF.

The gene calls are TRBV20-1 and TRBJ2-1; checking the TCRdb D call of TRBD1 is not possible without DNA. CDR3 length: 16 amino acids. Per the germline V gene, CDR1 is DFQATT and CDR2 is SNEGSKA (reference sequence). The CDR3 loop is CSAYPPRDAQYNEQFF.

This sequence joins TRBV7-9 and TRBJ1-2; checking the TCRdb D call of TRBD1 is not possible without DNA. From germline, CDR1 is SEHNR and CDR2 FQNEAQ (reference sequence). The CDR3 totals 16 residues. The CDR3 loop reads CASSSAGAVANYGYTF.

V and J are TRBV5-5 and TRBJ1-4. The CDR3 extends over 15 amino acids. Germline V CDR1 and CDR2: SGHKS, YYEKEE (reference sequence). The CDR3 is CASSLGTVNNEKLFF.

This chain connects TRBV5-6 to TRBJ2-2; TCRdb reports TRBD2, a call that lacks DNA to check it against. CDR1 is SGHDT, CDR2 YYEEEE, per germline. There are 12 residues in the CDR3. This chain's CDR3 is CASSLAGLELFF.

The genes are TRBV15 and TRBJ2-5; TCRdb's D call of TRBD2 is untestable without DNA. This CDR3 contains 15 residues. Per the germline V gene, CDR1 is LNHNV and CDR2 is YYDKDF (reference sequence). CDR3 region: CATSMQRGNQETQYF. Full variable domain (rest looked up from reference TRBV15 and TRBJ2-5): DAMVIQNPRYQVTQFGKPVTLSCSQTLNHNVMYWYQQKSSQAPKLLFHYYDKDFNNEADTPDNFQSRRPNTSFCFLDIRSPGLGDTAMYLCATSMQRGNQETQYFGPGTRLLVL.

CDR3 region: CASSSEVSSGTEAFF. V usage is TRBV13 and J usage is TRBJ1-1. The CDR3 runs to 15 residues. CDR1 and CDR2 from the germline V gene are PRHDT and FYEKMQ (reference sequence).

The chain combines TRBV7-9 with TRBJ2-1; the TRBD2 assignment by TCRdb is unverifiable without DNA. This CDR3 contains 16 residues. Looked up from germline, CDR1 is SEHNR and CDR2 is FQNEAQ (reference sequence). CDR3 sequence reads: CASSGGLAGVGNEQFF.

This sequence joins TRBV29-1 and TRBJ1-1. CDR3 length equals 14 residues. The germline V gene encodes CDR1 SQVTM and CDR2 ANQGSEA. The CDR3 reads CSVAPGLTTLEAFF.

This sequence joins TRBV28 and TRBJ1-5. The CDR3 loop spans 17 amino acids. Germline values: CDR1 MDHEN, CDR2 SYDVKM. The CDR3: CASSFRNPLGLDQPQHF.

V and J are TRBV28 and TRBJ2-2; as DNA is missing, the TRBD1 call by TCRdb cannot be tested. The CDR3 consists of 15 residues. Germline V CDR1 and CDR2: MDHEN, SYDVKM. CDR3 amino acids: CASNLRGRRTGELFF.

V is TRBV7-2 and J is TRBJ2-7. The CDR3 is 13 amino acids. Germline CDR1 and CDR2: SGHTA and FQGNSA. The CDR3 reads CASSFDNSYEQYF.